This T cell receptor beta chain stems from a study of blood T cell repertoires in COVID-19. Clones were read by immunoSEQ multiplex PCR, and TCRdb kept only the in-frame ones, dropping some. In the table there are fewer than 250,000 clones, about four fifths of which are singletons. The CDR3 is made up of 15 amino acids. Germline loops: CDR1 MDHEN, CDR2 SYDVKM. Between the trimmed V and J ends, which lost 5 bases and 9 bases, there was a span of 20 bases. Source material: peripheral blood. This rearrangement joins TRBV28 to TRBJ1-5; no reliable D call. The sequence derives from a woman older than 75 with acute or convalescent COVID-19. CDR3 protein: CASSPTVGVSRPQHF. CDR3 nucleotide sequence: TGTGCCAGCAGTCCGACCGTGGGCGTGAGTCGGCCCCAGCATTTT.